The 20 T cell receptor beta chains below come from one sample, sequenced in a study of cytotoxic CD8 clonotypes in ibrutinib-treated CLL. Data came from immunoSEQ multiplex PCR; TCRdb stores just in-frame clones and leaves some out. Found here are around 330,000 clones, roughly 67% of them singletons; the top ten hold 6% to 6.5%. Here the sequenced sample was PBMCs, taken after 36 months of ibrutinib treatment. The receptors here all came from a human donor with chronic lymphocytic leukemia.

The rearrangement uses TRBV27 and TRBJ2-3; D perhaps matches TRBD1 (6 bases). Per germline, CDR1 MNHEY and CDR2 SMNVEV (reference sequence). This CDR3 has 16 residues. The V end lost 1 base, the J end lost 4 bases, and 15 bases lay between the germline ends. The CDR3 DNA follows: TGTGCCAGCAGTTTATTCATGGGGGCTGCCCCAGATACGCAGTATTTT. It is translated as CASSLFMGAAPDTQYF.

The V gene is TRBV5-4, the J gene TRBJ1-1; D perhaps matches TRBD1 (5 bases). Germline V gives CDR1 SGHNT, CDR2 YYREEE (reference sequence). Trimming took off 4 bases at V and 0 bases at J, with 7 bases between the two ends. The CDR3 runs to 13 residues. The CDR3 region is CASSRGLNTEAFF. DNA for the CDR3: TGTGCCAGCAGCAGGGGATTGAACACTGAAGCTTTCTTT. The full variable domain, with the rest looked up from reference TRBV5-4 and TRBJ1-1, is ETGVTQSPTHLIKTRGQQVTLRCSSQSGHNTVSWYQQALGQGPQFIFQYYREEENGRGNFPPRFSGLQFPNYSSELNVNALELDDSALYLCASSRGLNTEAFFGQGTRLTVV.

The chain couples TRBV19 to TRBJ1-5; 8 bases are shared with TRBD1. CDR1 is LNHDA and CDR2 is SQIVND in the germline V gene (reference sequence). The CDR3 extends over 15 amino acids. V shed 7 bases, J shed 0 bases, and the junction held 5 bases outside the gene matches. The CDR3 nucleotides are TGTGCCAGTACGGGACAGGCGAATAGCAATCAGCCCCAGCATTTT. Translated, it gives CASTGQANSNQPQHF.

The V and J genes are TRBV10-3 and TRBJ1-1; possible D gene TRBD1, 5 bases. The CDR3 is 13 residues long. The germline CDR1 and CDR2 sequences are ENHRY and SYGVKD. V was pared by 10 bases and J by 4 bases, with 16 bases between. The CDR3 spells CATVGAFGTEAFF. For the CDR3, the DNA is TGTGCCACCGTAGGGGCGTTTGGCACTGAAGCTTTCTTT.

This clone occurred once. The chain employs TRBV7-9 and TRBJ2-7, with D possibly being TRBD2 (5 bases). V lost 5 bases and J lost 0, with 11 bases in between. Per germline, CDR1 SEHNR and CDR2 FQNEAQ (reference sequence). The CDR3 is 14 residues long. The CDR3 loop is CASSPIGISYEQYF. For the CDR3, the DNA is TGTGCCAGCAGCCCCATCGGGATCTCCTACGAGCAGTACTTC.

This rearrangement joins TRBV2 to TRBJ2-3, with a tentative D call TRBD1 (5 bases). V lost 9 bases and J 2 bases, leaving 12 bases between the germline ends. The CDR3 is 13 amino acids. Germline lookup yields CDR1 SNHLY and CDR2 FYNNEI. The CDR3 DNA reads TGTGCCAGACAGGTTCCACTCACAGATACGCAGTATTTT. Translated, it gives CARQVPLTDTQYF.

V and J are TRBV7-7 and TRBJ2-1; D is ambiguous. Trimming removed 5 bases at V and 7 bases at J, with 12 bases between. The CDR3 is made up of 13 amino acids. The germline V gene encodes CDR1 SSHAT and CDR2 FNYEAQ (reference sequence). The CDR3 spells CASSLHYGNEQFF. DNA of the CDR3: TGTGCCAGCAGCCTCCACTATGGGAATGAGCAGTTCTTC.

This clone appeared once. The genes are TRBV10-3 and TRBJ2-5, with TRBD2 as a possible D gene (5 bases). The CDR3 sequence is 14 residues long. In germline, CDR1 is ENHRY, CDR2 SYGVKD. Trimming left V 2 bases short and J 5 bases short, with 12 bases between. CDR3 sequence reads: CAISEELVVETQYF. Written as DNA, the CDR3 is TGTGCCATCAGTGAGGAACTAGTAGTGGAGACCCAGTACTTC.

This chain connects TRBV14 to TRBJ1-5, with 7 bases aligning to TRBD1. V was pared by 0 bases and J by 13 bases, with 6 bases of the junction left unmatched. Germline CDR1 reads SGHDN; CDR2 reads FVKESK. The CDR3 is 13 amino acids. This CDR3 reads CASSQDWTGRQHF. DNA of the CDR3: TGTGCCAGCAGCCAAGACTGGACAGGTAGGCAGCATTTT.

V and J are TRBV15 and TRBJ1-2; possibly TRBD1 for D (5 bases). This CDR3 is 16 amino acids long. Germline V gene lookup returns CDR1 LNHNV and CDR2 YYDKDF (reference sequence). With 4 bases removed from V and 4 bases from J, the gap between germline ends came to 19 bases. In nucleotides, the CDR3 is TGTGCCACCAGCACTCTAGACAGTAAAAGGATCTATGGCTACACCTTC. It yields the protein CATSTLDSKRIYGYTF.

The chain carries TRBV2 and TRBJ2-7; 7 bases match TRBD1. V gave up 6 bases and J gave up 0 bases; unmatched junction bases: 11. The CDR3 runs to 16 residues. Germline V gene data show CDR1 as SNHLY and CDR2 as FYNNEI. CDR3 sequence: CASRIDRAEPSYEQYF. DNA of the CDR3: TGTGCCAGCAGGATAGACAGGGCCGAACCCTCCTACGAGCAGTACTTC. Based on the CDR3 plus reference TRBV2 and TRBJ2-7, the full variable domain is EPEVTQTPSHQVTQMGQEVILRCVPISNHLYFYWYRQILGQKVEFLVSFYNNEISEKSEIFDDQFSVERPDGSNFTLKIRSTKLEDSAMYFCASRIDRAEPSYEQYFGPGTRLTVT.

This clone was detected a few times. This chain connects TRBV2 to TRBJ2-1; 9 bases agree with TRBD2. This CDR3 contains 15 residues. V lost 4 bases, J lost 3 bases, and 4 bases stayed unmatched. Germline lookup yields CDR1 SNHLY and CDR2 FYNNEI. For the CDR3, the DNA is TGTGCCAGCAGTGGACTAGCGGAGAACTACAATGAGCAGTTCTTC. Amino acid sequence: CASSGLAENYNEQFF.

The rearrangement uses TRBV15 and TRBJ2-7, with TRBD1 matching over 11 bases. Trimming removed 5 bases from V and 3 bases from J; junction bases left unmatched: 6. In germline, CDR1 is LNHNV, CDR2 YYDKDF (reference sequence). The CDR3 contains 15 residues. This chain's CDR3 is CATSLGQGVFYEQYF. Written as DNA, the CDR3 is TGTGCCACCAGCTTGGGACAGGGGGTTTTCTACGAGCAGTACTTC.

The V and J genes are TRBV7-6 and TRBJ2-2, with 7 bases lining up with TRBD1. The CDR3 spans 14 residues. V lost 5 bases, J lost 5 bases, and 5 bases stayed unmatched. The germline CDR1 and CDR2 sequences are SGHVS and FNYEAQ. CDR3 loop: CASSHTGATGELFF. The CDR3 DNA is TGTGCCAGCAGCCACACAGGGGCGACCGGGGAGCTGTTTTTT. Full variable domain (rest looked up from reference TRBV7-6 and TRBJ2-2): GAGVSQSPRYKVTKRGQDVALRCDPISGHVSLYWYRQALGQGPEFLTYFNYEAQQDKSGLPNDRFSAERPEGSISTLTIQRTEQRDSAMYRCASSHTGATGELFFGEGSRLTVL.

V and J are TRBV5-6 and TRBJ2-7, with D hard to call. Germline V gene sequence: CDR1 SGHDT, CDR2 YYEEEE. This CDR3 has 14 residues. Trimming left V 0 bases short and J 2 bases short, with 9 bases between. Here the CDR3 reads CASSLGTLTYEQYF. DNA for the CDR3: TGTGCCAGCAGCTTGGGGACCCTAACCTACGAGCAGTACTTC.

This chain joins TRBV4-1 and TRBJ2-4; TRBD1 aligns across 7 bases. Germline V CDR1 and CDR2: MGHRA, YSYEKL. This CDR3 is 15 amino acids long. Trimming removed 6 bases from V and 1 base from J; junction bases left unmatched: 6. This chain's CDR3 is CASRQLGGAKNIQYF. As DNA, the CDR3 is TGCGCCAGCAGGCAACTAGGGGGCGCCAAAAACATTCAGTACTTC.

The chain has TRBV7-9 and TRBJ2-7; TRBD1 matches 9 bases. CDR1 and CDR2 from the germline V gene are SEHNR and FQNEAQ (reference sequence). Trimming removed 3 bases from V and 1 base from J; junction bases left unmatched: 4. The CDR3 runs 15 residues. CDR3 DNA: TGTGCCAGCAGCTTCCCCGGGACAGGGTCCTACGAGCAGTACTTC. Protein product: CASSFPGTGSYEQYF.

The V gene is TRBV9, the J gene TRBJ2-7, with 13 bases aligning to TRBD2. The V gene end was trimmed by 3 bases and the J gene end by 4 bases; junction bases not matched to a gene: 7. The CDR3 has 16 amino acids. Germline V gene data show CDR1 as SGDLS and CDR2 as YYNGEE. This CDR3 is CASSETGTSGIYEQYF. The CDR3 region has the DNA TGTGCCAGCAGCGAAACCGGGACTAGCGGGATTTACGAGCAGTACTTC.

This clone came up once. This chain uses TRBV7-9 with TRBJ1-1; 8 nucleotides agree with TRBD1. This CDR3 is 16 amino acids long. Germline V gene data show CDR1 as SEHNR and CDR2 as FQNEAQ (reference sequence). V lost 1 base, J lost 7 bases, and 11 bases stayed unmatched. CDR3 coding DNA: TGTGCCAGCAGCTTAGTAGGAGGCAGGGGGCAGGGTGAAGCTTTCTTT. Its protein is CASSLVGGRGQGEAFF.

This clone was detected a few times. J is TRBJ1-1 and V is TRBV5-1; TRBD1 agrees at 10 bases. V shed 4 bases, J shed 4 bases, and the junction held 4 bases outside the gene matches. CDR1 and CDR2 (germline): SGHRS, YFSETQ. The CDR3 is 14 amino acids. The CDR3 DNA reads as TGCGCCAGCAGCGGCCGGACAGGGGGCACTGAAGCTTTCTTT. It translates to CASSGRTGGTEAFF.